A single sample is the source of the 3 T cell receptor beta chains below, sequenced in a study of glioma-infiltrating T cells after dendritic cell vaccination. Specified time point: after dendritic cell vaccination, including at tumor progression/relapse. The assay was immunoSEQ multiplex PCR, and TCRdb's table has in-frame clones only and misses some. Among more than 70,000 clones listed, over 75% were seen once. The sequencing used blood, collected after dendritic cell vaccination. These receptors all stem from a human donor with glioblastoma.

The gene calls are TRBV2 and TRBJ2-2, with D possibly TRBD2 on 6 matching bases. Trimming cost V 5 bases and J 7 bases, with 17 bases left between them. Looked up from germline, CDR1 is SNHLY and CDR2 is FYNNEI. CDR3 size: 15 residues. The CDR3 loop is CASSKAGQTGGELFF. CDR3 bases: TGTGCCAGCAGTAAGGCGGGGCAGACCGGCGGGGAGCTGTTTTTT.

Worth noting for this clone: This sample includes further DNA sequences coding for the same CDR3. V usage is TRBV18 and J usage is TRBJ1-4, with 9 bases lining up with TRBD1. J gave up 5 bases and V 2 bases, and 0 bases lay outside the gene matches. Germline lookup yields CDR1 KGHSH and CDR2 LQKENI. This CDR3 comprises 14 residues. CDR3 protein: CASSPGQGNEKLFF. The CDR3, as DNA: TGTGCCAGCTCACCAGGACAGGGGAATGAAAAACTGTTTTTT. The full variable domain, completed using reference TRBV18 and TRBJ1-4, is NAGVMQNPRHLVRRRGQEARLRCSPMKGHSHVYWYRQLPEEGLKFMVYLQKENIIDESGMPKERFSAEFPKEGPSILRIQQVVRGDSAAYFCASSPGQGNEKLFFGSGTQLSVL.

J is TRBJ1-6 and V is TRBV5-6, with 7 bases aligning to TRBD1. The germline V gene encodes CDR1 SGHDT and CDR2 YYEEEE. This CDR3 region has 15 residues. V lost 0 bases and J lost 9; bases outside the gene matches: 6. CDR3 coding DNA: TGTGCCAGCAGCTTGGTTGCAGGGGGTGGTTCACCCCTCCACTTT. Its translation is CASSLVAGGGSPLHF.